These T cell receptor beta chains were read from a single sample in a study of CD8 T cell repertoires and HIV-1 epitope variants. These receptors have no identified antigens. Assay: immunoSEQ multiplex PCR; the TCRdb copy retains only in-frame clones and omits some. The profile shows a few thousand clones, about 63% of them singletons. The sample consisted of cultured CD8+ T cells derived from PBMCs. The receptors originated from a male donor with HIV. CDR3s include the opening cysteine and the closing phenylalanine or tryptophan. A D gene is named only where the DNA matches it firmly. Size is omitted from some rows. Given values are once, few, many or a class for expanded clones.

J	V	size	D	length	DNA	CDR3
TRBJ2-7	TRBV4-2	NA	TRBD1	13	TGTGCCAGCAGCTTACAGGGGGACTACGAGCAGTACTTC	CASSLQGDYEQYF
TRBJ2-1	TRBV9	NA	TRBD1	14	TGTGCCAGCAGCGTAGGGGACAGGGAGAATGAGCAGTTCTTC	CASSVGDRENEQFF
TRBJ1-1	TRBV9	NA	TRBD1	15	TGTGCCAGCAGCGTAAACGTACAGGGGAACGCTGAAGCTTTCTTT	CASSVNVQGNAEAFF
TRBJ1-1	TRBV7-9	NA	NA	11	TGTGCCAGCAGCCCAGAGACTGAAGCTTTCTTT	CASSPETEAFF
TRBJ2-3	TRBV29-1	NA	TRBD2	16	TGCAGCGTTGAAAGGCCTAGCGGGGGGAACACAGATACGCAGTATTTT	CSVERPSGGNTDTQYF
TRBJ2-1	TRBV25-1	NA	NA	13	TGTGCCACTTCCCTAGGGGGGTTAAGTGAGCAGTTCTTC	CATSLGGLSEQFF
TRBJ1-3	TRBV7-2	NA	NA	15	TGTGCCAGCAGCCCGGGACGGAGCTCTGGAAACACCATATATTTT	CASSPGRSSGNTIYF
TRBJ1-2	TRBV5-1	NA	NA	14	TGCGCCAGCAGCTTGGACAGATCCTTCTATGGCTACACCTTC	CASSLDRSFYGYTF
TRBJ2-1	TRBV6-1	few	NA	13	TGTGCCAGCAGTGAAGGCGTCGGTGGTGAGCAGTTCTTC	CASSEGVGGEQFF
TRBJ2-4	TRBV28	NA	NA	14	TGTGCCAGCAGTTTTCACGCAGTTAAAAACATTCAGTACTTC	CASSFHAVKNIQYF
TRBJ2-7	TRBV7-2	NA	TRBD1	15	TGTGCCAGCAGCTTTGGGACAGGCTCCCACTACGAGCAGTACTTC	CASSFGTGSHYEQYF
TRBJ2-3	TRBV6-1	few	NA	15	TGTGCCAGCAGTGAAGCAAGGGTAGGCACAGATACGCAGTATTTT	CASSEARVGTDTQYF
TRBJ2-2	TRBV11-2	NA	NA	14	TGTGCCAGCAGCTTAAGCAGGAGGACCGGGGAGCTGTTTTTT	CASSLSRRTGELFF
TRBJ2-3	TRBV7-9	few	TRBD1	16	TGTGCCAGCAGCTCGGACAGGGGGCCAAGCACAGATACGCAGTATTTT	CASSSDRGPSTDTQYF
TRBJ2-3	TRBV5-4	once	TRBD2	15	TGTGCCAGCAGCCGCCGGGAGGGGCGGTCAGATACGCAGTATTTT	CASSRREGRSDTQYF
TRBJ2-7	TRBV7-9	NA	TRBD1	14	TGTGCCAGCAGCTTGGGACAGTACCTTCGTGAGCAGTACTTC	CASSLGQYLREQYF
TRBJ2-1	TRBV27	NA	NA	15	TGTGCCAGCAGTAACCAAGCGGAGCTATACAATGAGCAGTTCTTC	CASSNQAELYNEQFF
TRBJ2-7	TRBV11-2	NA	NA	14	TGTGCCAGCAGCTTAGGACAGGCTCTCTACGAGCAGTACTTC	CASSLGQALYEQYF
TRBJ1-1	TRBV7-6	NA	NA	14	TGTGCCAGCAGCCGAACAGACGGGGACACTGAAGCTTTCTTT	CASSRTDGDTEAFF
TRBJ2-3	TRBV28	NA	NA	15	TGTGCCAGCAGTTTAGACGGGGATCTCACAGATACGCAGTATTTT	CASSLDGDLTDTQYF
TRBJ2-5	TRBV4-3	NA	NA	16	TGCGCCAGCAGCCCCCGTGGTAGTCACGGCGGCGAGACCCAGTACTTC	CASSPRGSHGGETQYF
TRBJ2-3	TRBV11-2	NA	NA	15	TGTGCCAGCAGCTTAGCAGGGGCCAGCACAGATACGCAGTATTTT	CASSLAGASTDTQYF
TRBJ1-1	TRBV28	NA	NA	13	TGTGCCTCCGGCCGGGAGATGAACACTGAAGCTTTCTTT	CASGREMNTEAFF
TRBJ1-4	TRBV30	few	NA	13	TGTGCCTGGAGTGCGCTGGGGACTGAAAAACTGTTTTTT	CAWSALGTEKLFF
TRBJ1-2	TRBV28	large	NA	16	TGTGCCAGCAGTATACGCCCGACAGATTTCGACTATGGCTACACCTTC	CASSIRPTDFDYGYTF
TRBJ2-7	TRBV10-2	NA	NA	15	TGCGCCAGCAGTGAAGAGGGGGGAGGCTGGGACGAGCAGTACTTC	CASSEEGGGWDEQYF
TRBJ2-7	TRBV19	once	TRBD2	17	TGTGCCAGTAGTACCCCACCCTCTAGCGGGGCAACCTACGAGCAGTACTTC	CASSTPPSSGATYEQYF
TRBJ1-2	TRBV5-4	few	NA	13	TGTGCCAGCAGCTTGGCTTTGGACTATGGCTACACCTTC	CASSLALDYGYTF
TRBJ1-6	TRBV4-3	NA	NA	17	TGCGCCAGCAGCCAAGTCACTGGGGGAGCGGATAATTCACCCCTCCACTTT	CASSQVTGGADNSPLHF
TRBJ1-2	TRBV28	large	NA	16	TGTGCCAGCAGTCTCATGCCCCTGGACTATAACTATGGCTACACCTTC	CASSLMPLDYNYGYTF
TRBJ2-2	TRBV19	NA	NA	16	TGTGCCAGTAGTATAGATCTTCGTGGGAACACCGGGGAGCTGTTTTTT	CASSIDLRGNTGELFF
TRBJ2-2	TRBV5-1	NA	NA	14	TGCGCCAGCAGCACAACAGGGATCGCCGGGGAGCTGTTTTTT	CASSTTGIAGELFF
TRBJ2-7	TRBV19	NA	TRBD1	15	TGTGCCAGTAGTATAGCACAGGGGTTGGTTTACGAGCAGTACTTC	CASSIAQGLVYEQYF
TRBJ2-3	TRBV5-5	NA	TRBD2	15	TGTGCCAGCAGCGGGAGACTAGCGGGTGAAGATACGCAGTATTTT	CASSGRLAGEDTQYF
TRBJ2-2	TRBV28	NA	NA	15	TGTGCCAGCAGTACCGACTCGGCTTACACCGGGGAGCTGTTTTTT	CASSTDSAYTGELFF
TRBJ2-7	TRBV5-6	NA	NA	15	TGTGCCAGCAGCTTGGTAAGCAGGGGCAACAGCGAGCAGTACTTC	CASSLVSRGNSEQYF
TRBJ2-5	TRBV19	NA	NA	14	TGTGCCAGTAGTATAGTTAGCGGCCAAGAGACCCAGTACTTC	CASSIVSGQETQYF
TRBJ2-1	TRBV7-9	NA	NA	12	TGTGCCAGCAGCCAGACCGTACACGAGCAGTTCTTC	CASSQTVHEQFF
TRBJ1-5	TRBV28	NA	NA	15	TGTGCCAGCAGACTGCTCCGGGACTCCTATCAGCCCCAGCATTTT	CASRLLRDSYQPQHF